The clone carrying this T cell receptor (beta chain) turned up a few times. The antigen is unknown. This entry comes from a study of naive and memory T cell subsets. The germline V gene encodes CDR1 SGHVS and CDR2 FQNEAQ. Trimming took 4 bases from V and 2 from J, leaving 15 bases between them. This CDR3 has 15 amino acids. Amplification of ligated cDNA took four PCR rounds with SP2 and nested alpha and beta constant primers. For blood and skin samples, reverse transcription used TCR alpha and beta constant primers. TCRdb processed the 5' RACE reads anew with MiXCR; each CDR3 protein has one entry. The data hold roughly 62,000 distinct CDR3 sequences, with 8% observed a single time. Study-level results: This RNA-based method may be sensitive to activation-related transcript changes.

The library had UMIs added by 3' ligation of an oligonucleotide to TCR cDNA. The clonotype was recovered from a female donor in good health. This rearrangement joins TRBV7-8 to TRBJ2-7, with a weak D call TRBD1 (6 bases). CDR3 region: CASSSPGDSTYEQYF. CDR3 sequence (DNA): TGTGCCAGCAGCTCACCAGGGGATTCGACCTACGAGCAGTACTTC.